Below are 30 T cell receptor beta chains sequenced from a single sample in a study of shared clonotypes between healthy human individuals. Libraries were prepared by immunoSEQ multiplex PCR; TCRdb keeps only in-frame clonotypes and omits some of them. The sample consists of about 330,000 clones, less than 85% of them appearing once. The sample taken for sequencing was memory CD4+ T cells sorted from blood. Subset defined: CD45RA-negative fraction. The receptors derive from a man aged 30-40 years in good health.

This clone was detected many times. The chain is built from TRBV20-1 and TRBJ2-5; D remains ambiguous. V gave up 5 bases and J gave up 7 bases, with 11 bases separating them. The CDR3 totals 11 residues. The V gene's germline CDR1 is DFQATT and CDR2 SNEGSKA (reference sequence). The chain's CDR3 is CSAGPPSTQYF. CDR3 nucleotides: TGCAGTGCTGGCCCTCCATCGACCCAGTACTTC.

V gene TRBV28 combines with J gene TRBJ2-7; the D is unclear. The CDR3 runs 11 residues. The V gene's germline CDR1 is MDHEN and CDR2 SYDVKM. V gave up 1 base and J gave up 6 bases, with 4 bases separating them. The CDR3 DNA follows: TGTGCCAGCAGTTTATTACTCGAGCAGTACTTC. This encodes CASSLLLEQYF.

This clone was picked up many times. This chain joins TRBV5-5 and TRBJ2-5; D may be TRBD1 (5 bases). V gave up 0 bases and J gave up 4 bases, with 10 bases separating them. The V gene's germline CDR1 is SGHKS and CDR2 YYEKEE (reference sequence). This CDR3 region has 14 residues. DNA of the CDR3: TGTGCCAGCAGCTTGGGCCCAGGGATAGAGACCCAGTACTTC. Protein sequence: CASSLGPGIETQYF. Full variable domain (rest looked up from reference TRBV5-5 and TRBJ2-5): DAGVTQSPTHLIKTRGQQVTLRCSPISGHKSVSWYQQVLGQGPQFIFQYYEKEERGRGNFPDRFSARQFPNYSSELNVNALLLGDSALYLCASSLGPGIETQYFGPGTRLLVL.

This clone was counted only a few times. The chain joins TRBV18 to TRBJ1-4, with 7 bases that match TRBD1. The V segment lost 3 bases and the J segment 5 bases; nucleotides outside the gene matches: 6. The CDR3 totals 15 residues. Per the germline V gene, CDR1 is KGHSH and CDR2 is LQKENI. The CDR3 bases are TGTGCCAGCTCACCCATGACAGGGACCAATGAAAAACTGTTTTTT. Its protein is CASSPMTGTNEKLFF.

The V call is TRBV10-3, the J call TRBJ2-7; the match to TRBD2 covers 9 bases. V was clipped by 7 bases and J by 3 bases; unmatched bases: 7. The V gene's germline CDR1 is ENHRY and CDR2 SYGVKD. The CDR3 is 14 amino acids. The CDR3 here is CAINNLAGDYEQYF. Here the CDR3 DNA reads TGTGCCATCAACAATTTAGCGGGAGACTACGAGCAGTACTTC.

V is TRBV29-1 and J is TRBJ2-6; a weak D match, TRBD1 (6 bases). The ends were cut back, 6 bases at V and 0 bases at J, with 15 bases in the middle. Germline lookup yields CDR1 SQVTM and CDR2 ANQGSEA. The CDR3 is made up of 16 amino acids. CDR3 in amino acids: CSVSRDIDSGANVLTF. The CDR3 DNA is TGCAGCGTCAGCCGGGACATCGACTCTGGGGCCAACGTCCTGACTTTC.

V is TRBV7-8 and J is TRBJ2-7, with 16 bases identical to TRBD2. The trim removed 0 bases at V and 7 bases at J, leaving 3 bases unmatched. This CDR3 contains 16 residues. Germline values: CDR1 SGHVS, CDR2 FQNEAQ. CDR3 in DNA: TGTGCCAGCAGCTTAGCGCTGGGACTAGCGGGAGGGGAGCAGTACTTC. Amino acid sequence: CASSLALGLAGGEQYF. The entire variable domain, with the rest obtained from reference TRBV7-8 and TRBJ2-7, is as follows: GAGVSQSPRYKVAKRGQDVALRCDPISGHVSLFWYQQALGQGPEFLTYFQNEAQLDKSGLPSDRFFAERPEGSVSTLKIQRTQQEDSAVYLCASSLALGLAGGEQYFGPGTRLTVT.

The V and J genes are TRBV7-2 and TRBJ2-7; D is unresolved. With 1 base removed from V and 2 bases from J, the gap between germline ends came to 6 bases. The CDR3 consists of 13 residues. The germline V gene has CDR1 SGHTA and CDR2 FQGNSA. As DNA, the CDR3 is TGTGCCAGCAGCTTAGTTACGACCTACGAGCAGTACTTC. Its protein product is CASSLVTTYEQYF.

The CDR3 here is CASSPSGAYDYGYTF. The CDR3 coding sequence is TGCGCCAGCAGCCCATCGGGGGCGTATGACTATGGCTACACCTTC. The chain carries TRBV5-1 and TRBJ1-2; TRBD1 might be the D (6 bases). Trimming shortened V by 4 bases and J by 3 bases, and 16 bases separated the two germline ends. The V gene's germline CDR1 is SGHRS and CDR2 YFSETQ. The CDR3 spans 15 residues.

The chain links TRBV19 to TRBJ2-1; D possibly uses TRBD1 or TRBD2 (5 bases each). The CDR3 sequence is 14 residues long. From germline, CDR1 is LNHDA and CDR2 SQIVND (reference sequence). V lost 7 bases and J lost 8, with 18 bases in between. DNA for the CDR3: TGTGCCAGTAAACCGGGACCCCGGAGCCATGAGCAGTTCTTC. This codes for CASKPGPRSHEQFF. The full variable domain, in which reference TRBV19 and TRBJ2-1 provide the parts outside the CDR3, is DGGITQSPKYLFRKEGQNVTLSCEQNLNHDAMYWYRQDPGQGLRLIYYSQIVNDFQKGDIAEGYSVSREKKESFPLTVTSAQKNPTAFYLCASKPGPRSHEQFFGPGTRLTVL.

The chain employs TRBV5-5 and TRBJ1-1; maybe TRBD1 (5 bases). CDR1 SGHKS and CDR2 YYEKEE come from the germline V gene (reference sequence). Between the trimmed V and J ends, which lost 0 bases and 5 bases, there was a span of 14 bases. This CDR3 spans 15 amino acids. CDR3 in DNA: TGTGCCAGCAGCTTGGCCTTCGGGGGAAGAACTGAAGCTTTCTTT. Translated, it gives CASSLAFGGRTEAFF.

This clone was seen more than once but under ten times. The V and J genes are TRBV5-4 and TRBJ2-5, with 13 positions matching TRBD2. Looked up from germline, CDR1 is SGHNT and CDR2 is YYREEE (reference sequence). The CDR3 is made up of 16 amino acids. V dropped 2 bases and J dropped 4; count of bases not matched to a gene: 5. CDR3 sequence: CASSFGLAGATETQYF. CDR3 sequence (DNA): TGTGCCAGCAGCTTCGGACTAGCGGGAGCTACAGAGACCCAGTACTTC.

The V and J genes are TRBV5-4 and TRBJ2-7; D might be TRBD2 (7 bases). Germline CDR1 reads SGHNT; CDR2 reads YYREEE (reference sequence). Trimming shortened V by 3 bases and J by 7 bases, and 14 bases separated the two germline ends. The CDR3 is 13 residues long. As DNA, the CDR3 is TGTGCCAGCAGCTATCACAGGGAGGGAGAGCAGTACTTC. Encoded protein: CASSYHREGEQYF. The full variable domain, completed using reference TRBV5-4 and TRBJ2-7, is ETGVTQSPTHLIKTRGQQVTLRCSSQSGHNTVSWYQQALGQGPQFIFQYYREEENGRGNFPPRFSGLQFPNYSSELNVNALELDDSALYLCASSYHREGEQYFGPGTRLTVT.

The J gene is TRBJ1-1, the V gene TRBV18; 7 bases fit TRBD1. The CDR3 loop spans 15 amino acids. The ends lost 4 bases at V and 2 bases at J; junction bases unmatched: 7. Germline V gene sequence: CDR1 KGHSH, CDR2 LQKENI. DNA of the CDR3: TGTGCCAGCTCACTTGGGACAGCTACTAACACTGAAGCTTTCTTT. Its protein product is CASSLGTATNTEAFF.

The rearrangement joins TRBV6-6 to TRBJ1-4; no reliable D call. V lost 2 bases, J lost 5 bases, and 12 bases lay in between. The CDR3 extends over 15 amino acids. Germline CDR1 MNHNY, CDR2 SVGAGI (reference sequence). CDR3 amino acids: CASSYLATINEKLFF. CDR3 DNA: TGTGCCAGCAGTTACCTCGCCACGATAAATGAAAAACTGTTTTTT.

This chain uses TRBV15 with TRBJ2-7; D may correspond to TRBD1 or TRBD2 (6 bases each). CDR1 is LNHNV, CDR2 YYDKDF, per germline (reference sequence). The CDR3 extends over 17 amino acids. V shed 1 base and J shed 0 bases, with 16 bases lying between them. The CDR3 here is CATSRGGMLGGSYEQYF. As DNA, the CDR3 is TGTGCCACCAGCAGAGGCGGGATGTTAGGGGGCTCCTACGAGCAGTACTTC.

The J gene is TRBJ1-4, the V gene TRBV5-1, with 7 bases identical to TRBD1. CDR1 is SGHRS and CDR2 is YFSETQ in the germline V gene. The CDR3 is 16 residues long. Trimming took 1 base from V and 5 from J; bases not matched to a gene: 8. The CDR3 DNA sequence: TGCGCCAGCAGCTTGACAGGGGCCACCTTGAATGAAAAACTGTTTTTT. Residues: CASSLTGATLNEKLFF.

This clone was found once. The V call is TRBV18, the J call TRBJ2-4; perhaps TRBD1 as D (5 bases). This CDR3 region has 16 residues. Germline CDR1 reads KGHSH; CDR2 reads LQKENI. V lost 3 bases, J lost 0 bases, and 12 bases lay in between. The CDR3 nucleotides are TGTGCCAGCTCACCCTTATCAGGGCTAGCCAAAAACATTCAGTACTTC. Amino acids: CASSPLSGLAKNIQYF.

The rearrangement uses TRBV9 and TRBJ1-2; unclear D gene. Trimming stripped 0 bases from V and 1 base from J, with 7 bases between. The CDR3 totals 14 residues. Germline CDR1 reads SGDLS; CDR2 reads YYNGEE. CDR3 sequence reads: CASSVDEFNYGYTF. As DNA, the CDR3 is TGTGCCAGCAGCGTAGACGAATTTAACTATGGCTACACCTTC.

Comment on this clone: Only one base separates this from a far larger clonotype, so it likely reflects a read error. The sample carries other DNA sequences with the same CDR3. The V and J genes are TRBV7-6 and TRBJ2-2; no firm D call. CDR3 length: 16 residues. Germline loops: CDR1 SGHVS, CDR2 FNYEAQ. Trimming pared 1 base from V and 0 bases from J, leaving 9 bases between. CDR3 nucleotide sequence: TGTGCCAGCAGCTTAGGGCTGGGGTCGAACACCGGGGAGCTGTTTTTT. It yields the protein CASSLGLGSNTGELFF.

V and J are TRBV28 and TRBJ2-7; TRBD1 aligns across 8 bases. This CDR3 is 17 amino acids long. Germline V gives CDR1 MDHEN, CDR2 SYDVKM. V lost 5 bases to trimming and J lost 4 bases; unmatched junction nucleotides: 16. The CDR3 region is CASSPAGGANLGYEQYF. The CDR3 nucleotides read TGTGCCAGCAGTCCGGCAGGGGGCGCGAATTTGGGTTACGAGCAGTACTTC.

The chain employs TRBV13 and TRBJ1-2, with 7 nucleotides matching TRBD1. The germline V gene has CDR1 PRHDT and CDR2 FYEKMQ (reference sequence). The CDR3 is 13 residues long. V dropped 5 bases and J dropped 2; count of bases not matched to a gene: 2. The CDR3 nucleotides are TGTGCCAGCAGCGAGACAGGGAACTATGGCTACACCTTC. Amino acids: CASSETGNYGYTF.

The gene calls are TRBV2 and TRBJ1-6; the match to TRBD1 covers 8 bases. The CDR3 consists of 15 residues. The trim removed 8 bases at V and 5 bases at J, leaving 8 bases unmatched. Germline loops: CDR1 SNHLY, CDR2 FYNNEI. CDR3 sequence (DNA): TGTGCCAGCTGCGGACAGGGAGGGAATAATTCACCCCTCCACTTT. It codes for CASCGQGGNNSPLHF.

The chain joins TRBV6-6 to TRBJ2-2; D might be TRBD1 (5 bases). The length of the CDR3 is 16 residues. Germline CDR1 reads MNHNY; CDR2 reads SVGAGI (reference sequence). Trimming pared 0 bases from V and 4 bases from J, leaving 12 bases between. CDR3 DNA: TGTGCCAGCAGTTACTCTAGGGGATCCCCCACCGGGGAGCTGTTTTTT. As protein: CASSYSRGSPTGELFF.

This clone was seen at least ten times. The chain combines TRBV2 with TRBJ2-2, with TRBD2 identical over 14 bases. The germline V gene has CDR1 SNHLY and CDR2 FYNNEI. The CDR3 is 17 amino acids. V dropped 6 bases and J dropped 5; count of bases not matched to a gene: 8. The CDR3 sequence: CASSPGLAGAGTGELFF. CDR3 DNA: TGTGCCAGCAGCCCGGGACTAGCGGGAGCGGGGACCGGGGAGCTGTTTTTT.

Regarding this clone: Other DNA sequences in this sample translate to the same CDR3. The genes are TRBV18 and TRBJ2-7; D is perhaps TRBD1 (6 bases). The CDR3 has 14 amino acids. V dropped 0 bases and J dropped 4 bases, with 10 bases sitting between them. Germline V gene lookup returns CDR1 KGHSH and CDR2 LQKENI. CDR3 DNA sequence: TGTGCCAGCTCACCACCGGGACAACCGTACGAGCAGTACTTC. Its protein is CASSPPGQPYEQYF.

The chain combines TRBV5-6 with TRBJ2-7; D is possibly TRBD2 (6 bases). CDR1 is SGHDT and CDR2 is YYEEEE in the germline V gene. Trimming took off 0 bases at V and 3 bases at J, with 10 bases between the two ends. The CDR3 has 14 residues. The CDR3 DNA reads TGTGCCAGCAGCTTGGCTGGGACTGGCTACGAGCAGTACTTC. It yields the protein CASSLAGTGYEQYF. The whole variable domain, remainder taken from reference TRBV5-6 and TRBJ2-7, is DAGVTQSPTHLIKTRGQQVTLRCSPKSGHDTVSWYQQALGQGPQFIFQYYEEEERQRGNFPDRFSGHQFPNYSSELNVNALLLGDSALYLCASSLAGTGYEQYFGPGTRLTVT.

The rearrangement joins TRBV5-4 to TRBJ1-5, with D perhaps matching TRBD1 (5 bases). There are 13 residues in the CDR3. Trimming shortened V by 4 bases and J by 7 bases, and 12 bases separated the two germline ends. CDR1 is SGHNT and CDR2 is YYREEE in the germline V gene (reference sequence). The CDR3 DNA reads as TGTGCCAGCAGCGCGGACATCCACCAGCCCCAGCATTTT. This gives the protein CASSADIHQPQHF.

CDR3 sequence: CASSVRGNTDTQYF. DNA for the CDR3: TGTGCCAGCAGCGTTAGGGGGAACACAGATACGCAGTATTTT. The chain recombines TRBV9 with TRBJ2-3; weak D call: TRBD1 (6 bases). The CDR3 covers 14 residues. Trimming left V 2 bases short and J 2 bases short, with 9 bases between. Germline CDR1 SGDLS, CDR2 YYNGEE.

The V gene is TRBV4-2, the J gene TRBJ2-1; D could derive from TRBD1 or TRBD2 (5 bases each). Per the germline V gene, CDR1 is LGHNA and CDR2 is YNFKEQ. This CDR3 contains 16 residues. The V gene lost 4 bases and the J gene lost 0 bases, with 13 bases spanning the gap. The CDR3 loop is CASSLGDPSSYNEQFF. The CDR3 nucleotides read TGTGCCAGCAGCCTGGGGGACCCGAGCTCCTACAATGAGCAGTTCTTC.